Below, 29 T cell receptor beta chains from the same sample are listed, as sequenced in a study of CD8 T cells in Susac syndrome (dated by TCRdb to between 2017 and 2020). Library construction relied on the immunoSEQ multiplex PCR assay. RNA was extracted with the RNeasy kit and roughly 0.45 to 1 ug was reverse transcribed using random hexamers. TCRdb reworked the public reads: Q25 trimming with fastp, MiXCR clone assembly, productive beta chains retained. Every CDR3 protein is listed once, alongside the most common genes and DNA of its rows. The sample table holds 140,000 to 150,000 distinct CDR3 sequences, of which roughly 95% were seen once. Approximately 0.08% of the sample goes to the ten largest clones. Sequencing used CD4+ T cells from PBMCs. Receptor source: a human donor in good health.

The V call is TRBV29-1, the J call TRBJ2-7; D possibly matches TRBD1 or TRBD2 (5 bases each). Germline CDR1 reads SQVTM; CDR2 reads ANQGSEA. The CDR3 is made up of 14 amino acids. The V gene lost 6 bases and the J gene lost 2 bases, with 17 bases spanning the gap. CDR3 DNA sequence: TGCAGCGTACTCCCCGGGACCGGTACCTACGAGCAGTACTTC. Protein: CSVLPGTGTYEQYF.

The chain recombines TRBV15 with TRBJ2-3; 7 bases match TRBD2. V was clipped by 4 bases and J by 6 bases; unmatched bases: 13. Germline CDR1 and CDR2: LNHNV and YYDKDF (reference sequence). CDR3 size: 16 residues. The CDR3 loop is CATSTGLGLKPDTQYF. CDR3 nucleotides: TGTGCCACCAGCACAGGACTAGGACTGAAACCTGATACGCAGTATTTT.

The chain joins TRBV18 to TRBJ1-2; D gene uncertain. The ends were cut back, 0 bases at V and 6 bases at J, with 14 bases in the middle. Germline loops: CDR1 KGHSH, CDR2 LQKENI. The CDR3 covers 15 residues. Here the CDR3 reads CASSPPLGVYNGYTF. CDR3 bases: TGTGCCAGCTCACCACCGCTGGGCGTTTACAATGGCTACACCTTC.

This chain connects TRBV20-1 to TRBJ1-2; D unclear. The CDR3 runs 13 residues. Germline V gene sequence: CDR1 DFQATT, CDR2 SNEGSKA (reference sequence). The V gene lost 1 base and the J gene lost 2 bases, with 8 bases spanning the gap. This CDR3 is CSARAVRNYGYTF. In DNA, the CDR3 is TGCAGTGCTAGAGCGGTCAGAAACTATGGCTACACCTTC.

The rearrangement links TRBV6-1 to TRBJ1-2, with D possibly matching TRBD1 (5 bases). Germline-derived CDR1 and CDR2 are MNHNS and SASEGT. V was trimmed by 3 bases and J by 5 bases, leaving 7 bases between them. The CDR3 spans 12 residues. As DNA, the CDR3 is TGTGCCAGCAGTGACAGGGTATATGGCTACACCTTC. Translating gives CASSDRVYGYTF.

The CDR3 DNA reads TGTGCCACCAGCAGAGCCTTGGCGGGAAAAGAGGGTGGCTACACCTTC. Protein: CATSRALAGKEGGYTF. The V and J genes are TRBV15 and TRBJ1-2, with unresolved D. This CDR3 contains 16 residues. V lost 1 base to trimming and J lost 7 bases, with 19 bases between them. From germline, CDR1 is LNHNV and CDR2 YYDKDF (reference sequence).

V usage is TRBV12-3 or TRBV12-4 and J usage is TRBJ1-5; D gene ambiguous. CDR3 length: 14 amino acids. Trimming cost V 2 bases and J 3 bases, with 8 bases left between them. CDR3 sequence reads: CASSLLGYNQPQHF. CDR3 coding DNA: TGTGCCAGCAGTTTATTAGGATACAATCAGCCCCAGCATTTT.

The V call is TRBV30, the J call TRBJ2-3; perhaps TRBD2 as D (5 bases). There are 13 residues in the CDR3. The V end was cut by 1 base, the J end by 6 bases, with 11 bases between. Looked up from germline, CDR1 is GTSNPN and CDR2 is SVGIG (reference sequence). The CDR3 reads CAWSGERADTQYF. CDR3 DNA sequence: TGTGCCTGGAGTGGGGAGAGAGCTGATACGCAGTATTTT. The whole variable domain, remainder taken from reference TRBV30 and TRBJ2-3, is SQTIHQWPATLVQPVGSPLSLECTVEGTSNPNLYWYRQAAGRGLQLLFYSVGIGQISSEVPQNLSASRPQDRQFILSSKKLLLSDSGFYLCAWSGERADTQYFGPGTRLTVL.

V gene TRBV12-3 or TRBV12-4 combines with J gene TRBJ2-7; 11 bases agree with TRBD2. There are 17 residues in the CDR3. Germline trimming cut 4 bases from V and 3 bases from J; bases unmatched to any gene: 11. DNA for the CDR3: TGTGCCAGCAGTTACACCACCGGGACTAGCGGAAACTACGAGCAGTACTTC. Amino acids: CASSYTTGTSGNYEQYF.

The chain joins TRBV9 to TRBJ2-2; 14 bases are a match to TRBD2. CDR3 length equals 19 residues. CDR1 is SGDLS, CDR2 YYNGEE, per germline. The ends lost 0 bases at V and 5 bases at J; junction bases unmatched: 9. CDR3 nucleotide sequence: TGTGCCAGCAGCGTAGCTCGTAGGACTAGCGGGAGGAGGACCGGGGAGCTGTTTTTT. Protein sequence: CASSVARRTSGRRTGELFF.

The J gene is TRBJ1-2, the V gene TRBV15; D is ambiguous. Trimming pared 0 bases from V and 2 bases from J, leaving 7 bases between. The germline gives CDR1 LNHNV, CDR2 YYDKDF (reference sequence). This CDR3 contains 14 residues. In DNA form, the CDR3 reads TGTGCCACCAGCAGAGAGGGTATAAACTATGGCTACACCTTC. This gives the protein CATSREGINYGYTF.

The chain couples TRBV5-1 to TRBJ2-7; D possibly corresponds to TRBD2 (6 bases). The germline gives CDR1 SGHRS, CDR2 YFSETQ. This CDR3 is built from 15 residues. Trimming removed 3 bases at V and 2 bases at J, with 15 bases between. CDR3 amino acids: CASSWGGEATYEQYF. CDR3 coding DNA: TGCGCCAGCAGCTGGGGCGGGGAGGCTACCTACGAGCAGTACTTC.

The CDR3 bases are TGTGCCAGCAGAAGGACTAGCGGCCACACCGGGGAGCTGTTTTTT. Amino acid sequence: CASRRTSGHTGELFF. This rearrangement joins TRBV2 to TRBJ2-2; TRBD2 aligns across 10 bases. Losses at the gene ends were 6 bases for V and 3 bases for J; bases not matched to a gene: 4. Germline V gives CDR1 SNHLY, CDR2 FYNNEI. CDR3 length: 15 amino acids.

This sequence joins TRBV9 and TRBJ2-2; maybe TRBD1 (6 bases). Trimming removed 0 bases from V and 4 bases from J, with 10 bases in between. Per germline, CDR1 SGDLS and CDR2 YYNGEE. The CDR3 length is 15 residues. CDR3 bases: TGTGCCAGCAGCGTAGAGATAGGGGGCACCGGGGAGCTGTTTTTT. Translation gives CASSVEIGGTGELFF.

The V call is TRBV7-8, the J call TRBJ2-3; D is undetermined. Germline V gene data show CDR1 as SGHVS and CDR2 as FQNEAQ. This CDR3 spans 15 amino acids. Trimming removed 1 base at V and 2 bases at J, with 10 bases between. DNA of the CDR3: TGTGCCAGCAGCTTAGTTAGGGTCGACACAGATACGCAGTATTTT. Encoded protein: CASSLVRVDTDTQYF. Using reference TRBV7-8 and TRBJ2-3 for the parts outside the CDR3, the full variable domain is GAGVSQSPRYKVAKRGQDVALRCDPISGHVSLFWYQQALGQGPEFLTYFQNEAQLDKSGLPSDRFFAERPEGSVSTLKIQRTQQEDSAVYLCASSLVRVDTDTQYFGPGTRLTVL.

The V gene is TRBV2, the J gene TRBJ2-6, with 10 bases identical to TRBD1. Germline lookup yields CDR1 SNHLY and CDR2 FYNNEI. V was clipped by 4 bases and J by 4 bases; unmatched bases: 4. The CDR3 is 16 residues long. The CDR3: CASSGQGATGANVLTF. For the CDR3, the DNA is TGTGCCAGCAGTGGACAGGGGGCTACGGGGGCCAACGTCCTGACTTTC.

The chain is built from TRBV6-6 and TRBJ2-5; 9 nucleotides align to TRBD1. The V and J ends lost 4 bases and 1 base, in that order; junction bases with no gene match: 4. Germline V gives CDR1 MNHNY, CDR2 SVGAGI (reference sequence). CDR3 length equals 15 residues. CDR3 region: CASSSGQGPQETQYF. For the CDR3, the DNA is TGTGCCAGCAGTTCCGGACAGGGGCCCCAAGAGACCCAGTACTTC.

The rearrangement joins TRBV10-2 to TRBJ1-2; TRBD1 agrees at 8 bases. The CDR3 spans 13 residues. V shed 1 base and J 6 bases; nucleotides not matched to a gene: 1. CDR1 and CDR2 from the germline V gene are WSHSY and SAAADI. The CDR3 reads CASSELTGDGYTF. The CDR3, as DNA: TGCGCCAGCAGTGAGTTGACAGGGGATGGCTACACCTTC.

This rearrangement joins TRBV29-1 to TRBJ2-3, with D maybe TRBD2 (7 bases). The V end lost 4 bases, the J end lost 2 bases, and 19 bases lay between the germline ends. CDR3 length: 16 residues. The V gene's germline CDR1 is SQVTM and CDR2 ANQGSEA. CDR3 bases: TGCAGCGTTGTGCTGGGGGCTAGCGGATCCACAGATACGCAGTATTTT. This encodes CSVVLGASGSTDTQYF.

This chain uses TRBV29-1 with TRBJ1-1; D unclear. The CDR3 has 13 amino acids. The germline V gene has CDR1 SQVTM and CDR2 ANQGSEA. With 5 bases removed from V and 2 bases from J, the gap between germline ends came to 12 bases. The CDR3 is CSVSRPINTEAFF. In DNA form, the CDR3 reads TGCAGCGTTTCCCGACCCATAAACACTGAAGCTTTCTTT.

This clonotype is a singleton in its sample. V and J are TRBV5-1 and TRBJ2-1; a possible D gene is TRBD2 (5 bases). The germline V gene encodes CDR1 SGHRS and CDR2 YFSETQ. The ends were cut back, 0 bases at V and 10 bases at J, with 8 bases in the middle. The CDR3 sequence is 12 residues long. The CDR3 nucleotides read TGCGCCAGCAGCTTGGGGACTGGAGAGCAGTTCTTC. The encoded protein is CASSLGTGEQFF.

The rearrangement joins TRBV7-9 to TRBJ2-1, with 10 bases aligning to TRBD2. The germline CDR1 and CDR2 sequences are SEHNR and FQNEAQ (reference sequence). The V segment lost 6 bases and the J segment 3 bases; nucleotides outside the gene matches: 14. This CDR3 has 18 residues. The DNA for the CDR3 is TGTGCCAGCAGGGGTCTAGCGGGAGAGTTGTTGAGCTACAATGAGCAGTTCTTC. Encoded protein: CASRGLAGELLSYNEQFF.

The chain uses TRBV11-2 and TRBJ2-3; D is perhaps TRBD2 (6 bases). Trimming removed 5 bases at V and 2 bases at J, with 20 bases between. The CDR3 length is 17 residues. Germline V gives CDR1 SGHAT, CDR2 FQNNGV. The CDR3, as DNA: TGTGCCAGCAGCCCGGTTGGGGGGAGGTCTATCACAGATACGCAGTATTTT. Protein sequence: CASSPVGGRSITDTQYF.

The chain joins TRBV28 to TRBJ2-7; 12 nucleotides align to TRBD2. After removal of 6 bases from V and 4 bases from J, the junction contained 7 bases not matched to a gene. The CDR3 runs 15 residues. CDR1 and CDR2 (germline): MDHEN, SYDVKM. CDR3 nucleotides: TGTGCCAGCAGACCATCGACTAGCGGGAGATACGAGCAGTACTTC. Its protein is CASRPSTSGRYEQYF.

The chain has TRBV20-1 and TRBJ1-2; 10 bases match TRBD1. CDR3 size: 13 residues. The V gene's germline CDR1 is DFQATT and CDR2 SNEGSKA (reference sequence). V dropped 1 base and J dropped 7; count of bases not matched to a gene: 3. CDR3 region: CSARGTGGFGYTF. The CDR3 nucleotides are TGCAGTGCTAGAGGGACAGGGGGTTTTGGCTACACCTTC.

In this sample, this clonotype turned up once. This chain connects TRBV10-3 to TRBJ1-3, with D unresolved. Deletions cut 3 bases from V and 0 bases from J, with 9 bases between. The CDR3 has 15 amino acids. Germline V gene data show CDR1 as ENHRY and CDR2 as SYGVKD. The CDR3 DNA reads as TGTGCCATCAGTGAAGTAGGAGCCTCTGGAAACACCATATATTTT. The encoded protein is CAISEVGASGNTIYF.

This clonotype was observed a single time. The chain joins TRBV10-3 to TRBJ1-2; D gene unclear. V lost 0 bases, J lost 5 bases, and 4 bases lay in between. The CDR3 is 12 residues long. CDR1 and CDR2 (germline): ENHRY, SYGVKD. CDR3: CAISESGYGYTF. The CDR3 DNA reads as TGTGCCATCAGTGAGTCTGGATATGGCTACACCTTC.

The chain uses TRBV2 and TRBJ1-2, with TRBD1 matching over 9 bases. After removal of 5 bases from V and 6 bases from J, the junction contained 10 bases not matched to a gene. The CDR3 runs 15 residues. Germline V lookup: CDR1 SNHLY, CDR2 FYNNEI. CDR3 residues: CASSQYRGHSNGYTF. DNA of the CDR3: TGTGCCAGCAGTCAATACAGGGGGCATTCAAATGGCTACACCTTC.

A note on this clonotype: Because it lacks the conserved phenylalanine or tryptophan at the end, this CDR3 is likely a read error. The chain joins TRBV7-3 to TRBJ2-2; weak D call: TRBD1 (6 bases). With 2 bases removed from V and 7 bases from J, the gap between germline ends came to 11 bases. The germline CDR1 and CDR2 sequences are SGHTA and FQGTGA. The CDR3 length is 14 residues. CDR3 DNA: TGTGCCAGCAGCTTAGACAGGAAGGTCGGGGAGCTGTTTCTT. Protein: CASSLDRKVGELFL.